This entry concerns a single T cell receptor (beta chain). Its antigen is still unknown. Base qualities are not at hand, and no much larger clone is one base apart. From the cysteine up to the phenylalanine, the CDR3 has a length of 14 residues. The read is trimmed to its CDR3 DNA, 42 bases read in frame from base 1. Via the germline V gene, CDR1 is MDHEN and CDR2 SYDVKM. V was cut back by 5 bases and J by 0 bases, leaving a gap of 10 bases between them. The QIAamp DNA FFPE kit was used to extract genomic DNA from formalin-fixed paraffin-embedded autopsy tissue. These data come from a study of T cell repertoires in MIS-A myocarditis (dated by TCRdb to 2022 to 2024). TCRbeta CDR3 regions were amplified with the immunoSEQ bias-controlled multiplex PCR and sequenced at high throughput. As for the authors' bioinformatics: The immunoSEQ vendor pipeline collapsed and filtered the CDR3 sequences so that the abundance and frequency of each unique TCRbeta CDR3 could be quantified. Using a 90% global sequence identity threshold, CD-HIT clustered dominant CDR3 amino acid sequences together with SARS-CoV-2-specific ImmuneCODE TCRbeta sequences. Clones were classed as hyperexpanded at frequencies of 0.1 to 1 and as large at frequencies of 0.01 to 0.1. For the dominant clones, CDR3 amino acid sequences and V and J gene assignments were confirmed with MiXCR. The R stringdist package was used to calculate Levenshtein distances between the patient clonotypes and the ImmuneCODE hits. The clones in this table, taken by TCRdb from immuneACCESS, are in-frame only. Not every clone is retained; where verified, under half of the shortfall comes from an unresolved V gene, and the cause of the rest is unknown. V and J calls and clone size follow that table, whereas D and trimming were derived from the DNA. The sample records around 10,000 clones, about 89% of which are singletons. The ten largest make up about 2% of the sample.

Sample: thoracic lymph node tissue obtained at autopsy. This receptor chain uses TRBV28 and TRBJ2-5; TRBD1 is a weak D gene call, 6 bases matching. The origin of this receptor is a man aged 18 to 35 with fulminant myocarditis from multisystem inflammatory syndrome in adults (MIS-A) after COVID-19. The sequence in DNA is TGTGCCAGCAGTGGGGACATACACCAAGAGACCCAGTACTTC. This yields the protein CASSGDIHQETQYF.